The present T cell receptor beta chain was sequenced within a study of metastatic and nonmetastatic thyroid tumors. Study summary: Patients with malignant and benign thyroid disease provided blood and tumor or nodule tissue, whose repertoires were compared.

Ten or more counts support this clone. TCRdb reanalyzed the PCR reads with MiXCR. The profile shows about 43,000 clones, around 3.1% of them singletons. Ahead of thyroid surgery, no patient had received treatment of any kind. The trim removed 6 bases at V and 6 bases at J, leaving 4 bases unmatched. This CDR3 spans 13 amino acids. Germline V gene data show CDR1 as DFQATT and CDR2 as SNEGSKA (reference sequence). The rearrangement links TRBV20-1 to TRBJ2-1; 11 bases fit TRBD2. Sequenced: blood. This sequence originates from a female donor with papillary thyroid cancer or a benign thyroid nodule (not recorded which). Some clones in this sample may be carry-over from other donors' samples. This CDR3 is CSAVAGGPNEQFF. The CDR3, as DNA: TGCAGTGCGGTAGCGGGAGGGCCCAATGAGCAGTTCTTC.